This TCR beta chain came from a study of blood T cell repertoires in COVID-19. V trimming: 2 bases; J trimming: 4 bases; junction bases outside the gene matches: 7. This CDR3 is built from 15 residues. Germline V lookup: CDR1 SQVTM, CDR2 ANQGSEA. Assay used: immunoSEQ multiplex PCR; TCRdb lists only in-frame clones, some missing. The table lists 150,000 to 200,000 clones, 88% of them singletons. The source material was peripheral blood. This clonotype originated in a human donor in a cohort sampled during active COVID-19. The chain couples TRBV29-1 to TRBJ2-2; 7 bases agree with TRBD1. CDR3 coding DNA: TGCAGCGTTGAATCTGACAGGGCCCTCACCGGGGAGCTGTTTTTT. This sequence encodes CSVESDRALTGELFF.